One T cell receptor beta chain is described in this entry. TCRdb's table, derived via immunoSEQ multiplex PCR, lists solely in-frame clones and lacks some. The sample gives about 44,000 clones, more than 75% of which show up once; 5.5% to 6.5% is in the top ten. Trimming cost V 5 bases and J 12 bases; bases outside gene matches: 4. This CDR3 spans 12 amino acids. The germline V gene encodes CDR1 SGHVS and CDR2 FNYEAQ. The data were taken from a study of T cell changes during pregnancy in multiple sclerosis. The clonotype originates from a female donor in good health, enrolled as a control in a pregnancy study. The chain links TRBV7-6 to TRBJ2-1; 10 nucleotides align to TRBD1. The source material was CD8+ T cells from peripheral blood mononuclear cells, sampled after pregnancy. The CDR3 protein is CASSTRQGAQFF. CDR3 bases: TGTGCCAGCAGCACCAGACAGGGGGCGCAGTTCTTC.